The entry below describes one T cell receptor (beta chain). Its specificity is not known. Using constant-segment primers, 5'RACE produced TCR alpha and TCR beta cDNA libraries carrying sample barcodes and UMIs. TCRdb itself ran the 5' RACE reads through MiXCR, one entry per CDR3 protein. This table has 350,000 to 400,000 distinct CDR3 sequences, approximately 15% appearing once. The source of the sample is a study of T-cell memory formation after mild COVID-19. Whole-study findings and limits: Cross-reactive memory seemingly joined, as some responding clones were found in pre-infection memory. Day 15 to 85 contracting clones showed balanced CD4/CD8; day 15 to 37 expanders favored CD4+.

CDR1 and CDR2 (germline): SGDLS, YYNGEE. Trimming cost V 0 bases and J 1 base, with 14 bases left between them. The CDR3 is made up of 16 amino acids. The source material was PBMCs or a T cell subset sorted from them (not recorded which). The sequence was obtained from a man between 18 and 35 years old who had mild COVID-19 (a few samples of this study predate the infection). Cell type and time point are not known. The chain carries TRBV9 and TRBJ2-7, with D maybe TRBD1 (5 bases). CDR3 region: CASSVAGSPFSYEQYF. The CDR3 nucleotides read TGTGCCAGCAGCGTAGCAGGGTCCCCTTTTTCCTACGAGCAGTACTTC.